This T cell receptor (beta chain) derives from a study of T cells after yellow fever vaccination. Study context: Preparation used SMART-Seq v4 Ultra Low Input for the low-cell-number fractions.

V was shortened by 2 bases and J by 5 bases, with 12 bases between the two germline ends. The germline V gene has CDR1 MNHEY and CDR2 SVGEGT. The CDR3 consists of 15 residues. Study results and caveats: Subsequent to the booster, the majority of primary-vaccination clones reappeared (around 96% CD4, 88% CD8). Abundant clonotypes from the bulk population could have been carried over as contaminants into FACS-sorted repertoires. CD4 and CD8 compartments shared a small share of clonotypes.

About this clonotype: No antigen is known for it.

TCRdb ran MiXCR on the 5' RACE reads and lists one entry per CDR3 protein. The sample records about 300,000 distinct CDR3 sequences, 8.7% being singletons. This receptor was identified in a young man who received the YFV17D yellow fever vaccine. Sample: CD4+ T cells sorted from PBMCs, taken 5 days after the yellow fever booster vaccination. The chain couples TRBV6-2 or TRBV6-3 to TRBJ1-4; D is undetermined. CDR3 bases: TGTGCCAGCAGTTACGTCGGGGTCGACAATGAAAAACTGTTTTTT. It translates to CASSYVGVDNEKLFF.